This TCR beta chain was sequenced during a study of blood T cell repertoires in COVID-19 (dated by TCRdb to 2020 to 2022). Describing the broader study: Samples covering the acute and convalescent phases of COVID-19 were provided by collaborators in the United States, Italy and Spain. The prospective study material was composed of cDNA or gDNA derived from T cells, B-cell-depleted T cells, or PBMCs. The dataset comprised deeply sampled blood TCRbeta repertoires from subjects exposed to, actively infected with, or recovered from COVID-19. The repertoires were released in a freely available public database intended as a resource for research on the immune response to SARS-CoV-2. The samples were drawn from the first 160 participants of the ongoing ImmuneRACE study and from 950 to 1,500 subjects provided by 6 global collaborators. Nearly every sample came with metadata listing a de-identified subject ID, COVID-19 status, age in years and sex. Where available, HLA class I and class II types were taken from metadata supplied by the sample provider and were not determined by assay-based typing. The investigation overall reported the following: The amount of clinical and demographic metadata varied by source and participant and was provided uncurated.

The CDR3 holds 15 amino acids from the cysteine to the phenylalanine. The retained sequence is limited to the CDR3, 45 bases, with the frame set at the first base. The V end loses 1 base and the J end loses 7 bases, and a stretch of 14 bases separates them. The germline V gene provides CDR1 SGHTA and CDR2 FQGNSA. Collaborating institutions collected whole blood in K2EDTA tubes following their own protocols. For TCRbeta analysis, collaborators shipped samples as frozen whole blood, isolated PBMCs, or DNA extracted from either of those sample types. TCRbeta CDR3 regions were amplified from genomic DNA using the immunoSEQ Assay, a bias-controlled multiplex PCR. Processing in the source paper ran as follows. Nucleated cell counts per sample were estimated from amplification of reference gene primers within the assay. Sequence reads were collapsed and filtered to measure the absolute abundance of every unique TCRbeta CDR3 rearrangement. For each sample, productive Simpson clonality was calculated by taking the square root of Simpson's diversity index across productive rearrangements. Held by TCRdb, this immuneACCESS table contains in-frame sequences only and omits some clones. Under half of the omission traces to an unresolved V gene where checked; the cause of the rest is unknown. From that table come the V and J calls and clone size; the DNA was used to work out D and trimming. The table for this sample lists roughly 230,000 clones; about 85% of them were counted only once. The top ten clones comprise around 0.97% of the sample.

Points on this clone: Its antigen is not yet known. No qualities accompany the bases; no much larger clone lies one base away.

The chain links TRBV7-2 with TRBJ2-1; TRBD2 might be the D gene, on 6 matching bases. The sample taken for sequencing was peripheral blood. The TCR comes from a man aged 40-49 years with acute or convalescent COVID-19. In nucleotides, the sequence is TGTGCCAGCAGCTTAGGGTTGCTAGCGAAGAATGAGCAGTTCTTC. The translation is CASSLGLLAKNEQFF.